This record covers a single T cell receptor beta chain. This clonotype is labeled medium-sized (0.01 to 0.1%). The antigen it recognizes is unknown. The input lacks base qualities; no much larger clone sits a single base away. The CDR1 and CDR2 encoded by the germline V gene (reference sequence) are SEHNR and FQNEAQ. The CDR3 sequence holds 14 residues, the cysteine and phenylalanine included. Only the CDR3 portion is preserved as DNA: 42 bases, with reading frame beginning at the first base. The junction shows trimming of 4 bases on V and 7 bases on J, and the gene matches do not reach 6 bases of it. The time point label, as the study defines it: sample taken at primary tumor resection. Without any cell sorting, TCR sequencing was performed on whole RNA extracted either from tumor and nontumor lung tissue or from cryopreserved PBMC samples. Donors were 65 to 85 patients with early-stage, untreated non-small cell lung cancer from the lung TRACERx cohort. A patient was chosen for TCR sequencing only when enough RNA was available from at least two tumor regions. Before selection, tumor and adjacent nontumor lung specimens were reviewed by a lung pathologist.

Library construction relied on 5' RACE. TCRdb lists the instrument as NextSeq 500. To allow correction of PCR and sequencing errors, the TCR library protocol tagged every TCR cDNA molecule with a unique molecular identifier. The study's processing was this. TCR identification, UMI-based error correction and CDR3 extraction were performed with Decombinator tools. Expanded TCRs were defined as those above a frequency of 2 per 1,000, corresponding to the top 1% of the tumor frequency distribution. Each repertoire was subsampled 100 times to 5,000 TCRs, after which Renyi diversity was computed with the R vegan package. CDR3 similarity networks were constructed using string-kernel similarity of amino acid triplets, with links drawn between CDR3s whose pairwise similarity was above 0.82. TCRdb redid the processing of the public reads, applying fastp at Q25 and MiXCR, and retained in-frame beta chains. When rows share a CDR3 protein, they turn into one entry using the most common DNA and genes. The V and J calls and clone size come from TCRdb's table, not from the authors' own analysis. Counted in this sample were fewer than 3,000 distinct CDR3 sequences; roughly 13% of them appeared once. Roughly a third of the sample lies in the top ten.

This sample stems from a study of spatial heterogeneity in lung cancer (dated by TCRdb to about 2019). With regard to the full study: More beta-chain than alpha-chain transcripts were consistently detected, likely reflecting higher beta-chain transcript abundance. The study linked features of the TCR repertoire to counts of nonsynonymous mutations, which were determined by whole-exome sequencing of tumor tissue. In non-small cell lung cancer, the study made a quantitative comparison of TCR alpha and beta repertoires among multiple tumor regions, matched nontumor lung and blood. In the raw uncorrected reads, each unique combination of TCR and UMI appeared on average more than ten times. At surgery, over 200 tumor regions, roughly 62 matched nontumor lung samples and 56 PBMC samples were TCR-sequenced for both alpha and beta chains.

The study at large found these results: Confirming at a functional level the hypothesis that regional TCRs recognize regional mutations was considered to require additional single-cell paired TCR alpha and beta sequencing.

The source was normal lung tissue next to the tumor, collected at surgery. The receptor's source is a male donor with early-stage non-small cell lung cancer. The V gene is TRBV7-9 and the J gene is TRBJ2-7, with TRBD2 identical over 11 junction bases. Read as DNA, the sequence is TGTGCCAGCAGCTCCGCCCTAGCGGGAGGTGAGCAGTACTTC. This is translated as CASSSALAGGEQYF. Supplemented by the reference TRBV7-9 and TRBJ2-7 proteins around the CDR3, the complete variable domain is DTGVSQNPRHKITKRGQNVTFRCDPISEHNRLYWYRQTLGQGPEFLTYFQNEAQLEKSRLLSDRFSAERPKGSFSTLEIQRTEQGDSAMYLCASSSALAGGEQYFGPGTRLTVT.